This TCR beta chain was sequenced during a study of blood T cells in healthy people across ages. V lost 1 base, J lost 2 bases, and 15 bases lay in between. The CDR3 has 16 amino acids. Per the germline V gene, CDR1 is SEHNR and CDR2 is FQNEAQ (reference sequence). A second roughly 6 to 11 cycle PCR used barcoded and J-beta primers. One entry per CDR3 protein, called by TCRdb with MiXCR from the 5' RACE reads. The sample lists 1.5 million to 2 million distinct CDR3 sequences, about 31% occurring once. Source material: blood. This sequence joins TRBV7-9 and TRBJ2-7; TRBD2 might be the D (7 bases). The clonotype originates from a woman under 40 in good health. In nucleotides, the CDR3 is TGTGCCAGCAGCTTAGGCGGGGGCGGTATTACCTACGAGCAGTACTTC. It codes for CASSLGGGGITYEQYF.